This T cell receptor beta chain was documented in a study of TIL therapy for anti-PD-1-resistant metastatic lung cancer. Study summary: Most patients had lung adenocarcinoma; a handful of tumors were EGFR-mutant, two ALK-rearranged; half smoked currently or formerly. Broader study findings: TIL clonotype persistence in blood showed no apparent association with response.

Regarding time point: pre-treatment sample, taken before nivolumab and TIL therapy. This clone was seen once. Its antigen is currently unknown. Trimming stripped 4 bases from V and 8 bases from J, with 15 bases between. CDR3 size: 14 residues. CDR1 and CDR2 (germline): SEHNR, FQNEAQ (reference sequence). Sequencing used immunoSEQ v3. Method: immunoSEQ multiplex PCR; TCRdb's copy keeps in-frame clones and lacks some. The table records about 60,000 clones, roughly 69% of them present only once. This TCR derives from a person aged 25 to 85 with non-small cell lung cancer. The genes are TRBV7-9 and TRBJ2-1; D perhaps matches TRBD2 (5 bases). This specimen consisted of blood, obtained at baseline. This CDR3 is CASSSVVAGHEQFF. The CDR3 bases are TGTGCCAGCAGCTCCGTGGTTGCGGGTCATGAGCAGTTCTTC. The whole variable domain, remainder taken from reference TRBV7-9 and TRBJ2-1, is DTGVSQNPRHKITKRGQNVTFRCDPISEHNRLYWYRQTLGQGPEFLTYFQNEAQLEKSRLLSDRFSAERPKGSFSTLEIQRTEQGDSAMYLCASSSVVAGHEQFFGPGTRLTVL.